The T cell receptor (beta chain) described here comes from a study of blood T cell repertoires in COVID-19. Study background: Specimens from acute and convalescent COVID-19 originated in the United States, Italy and Spain. PBMCs, B-cell-depleted T cells, or T cells provided the cDNA or gDNA that made up the material.

The CDR3 runs 14 residues. V shed 5 bases, J shed 10 bases, and the junction held 7 bases outside the gene matches. Germline CDR1 LNHDA, CDR2 SQIVND (reference sequence). Methods used by the authors: Scientists estimated how many nucleated cells there were by amplifying reference gene primers. TCRdb's copy holds only in-frame clones and misses some; the assay was immunoSEQ multiplex PCR. From that table come the V and J calls and clone size; the DNA was used to work out D and trimming. The sample holds about 33,000 clones, approximately 86% seen once. Only a few counts were recorded for this clone. The chain is built from TRBV19 and TRBJ1-6, with TRBD1 identical over 8 bases. The receptor was derived from a man between 65 and 85 years old with acute or convalescent COVID-19. Source material: peripheral blood. CDR3 sequence (DNA): TGTGCCAGTAGTCCTGGACAGGGAGAGTCACCCCTCCACTTT. Encoded protein: CASSPGQGESPLHF.